This passage covers 23 T cell receptor beta chains from one sample sequenced in a study of Ad26.COV2.S vaccination and SARS-CoV-2 variants. Some clones are missing from TCRdb's copy, which holds only in-frame ones; the method was immunoSEQ multiplex PCR. The sample lists 350,000 to 450,000 clones; around 92% were seen once. The treatment: about 20 received Ad26.COV2.S at low or high dose, single or two shots; a few received placebo; per-sample allocation not given. Repertoires come from day 63 after the first vaccine or placebo injection. The starting material was peripheral blood, obtained in a trial of Ad26.COV2.S vaccine versus placebo. These receptors were obtained from a person between 18 and 59 years old who received the Ad26.COV2.S COVID-19 vaccine or a placebo.

Worth noting for this clone: The junction departs from the called germline gene at one end, perhaps through a read error. The rearrangement joins TRBV7-7 to TRBJ2-5, with D perhaps assigned TRBD1 or TRBD2 (5 bases each). The germline gives CDR1 SSHAT, CDR2 FNYEAQ (reference sequence). The CDR3 runs to 15 residues. For the CDR3, the DNA is TGTGCTAGCAGCTTAGCTGGTGAGAGGGGAGAGACCCAGTACTTC. Translating it yields CASSLAGERGETQYF.

The chain links TRBV5-6 to TRBJ1-5; possibly TRBD1 for D (5 bases). With 4 bases removed from V and 9 bases from J, the gap between germline ends came to 14 bases. CDR3 length equals 13 residues. Per the germline V gene, CDR1 is SGHDT and CDR2 is YYEEEE. The CDR3 sequence is CASSRGWRGPQHF. As DNA, the CDR3 is TGTGCCAGCAGCCGGGGGTGGAGGGGGCCCCAGCATTTT.

The V and J genes are TRBV27 and TRBJ2-6, with 12 positions matching TRBD1. Germline CDR1 and CDR2: MNHEY and SMNVEV (reference sequence). Trimming removed 5 bases from V and 2 bases from J; junction bases left unmatched: 7. The CDR3 runs to 18 residues. The CDR3 region has the DNA TGTGCCAGCAGTCCCCTCCGGGACAGGGGGCCTGGGGCCAACGTCCTGACTTTC. This translates into CASSPLRDRGPGANVLTF.

The chain links TRBV3-1 (or the pseudogene TRBV3-2) to TRBJ2-1; 9 positions match TRBD2. The CDR3 spans 15 residues. The V and J ends lost 2 bases and 7 bases, in that order; junction bases with no gene match: 6. Per the germline V gene, CDR1 is LGHDT and CDR2 is YNNKEL (reference sequence). CDR3 in amino acids: CASSQKTSGGNEQFF. The CDR3, as DNA: TGTGCCAGCAGCCAAAAAACGAGCGGGGGGAATGAGCAGTTCTTC.

The chain couples TRBV27 to TRBJ2-6, with unresolved D. The germline CDR1 and CDR2 sequences are MNHEY and SMNVEV (reference sequence). The V end lost 4 bases, the J end lost 0 bases, and 13 bases lay between the germline ends. This CDR3 has 17 residues. For the CDR3, the DNA is TGTGCCAGCAGTTCGATTGGGCCCTACTCTGGGGCCAACGTCCTGACTTTC. It encodes CASSSIGPYSGANVLTF.

CDR3 in amino acids: CASRRRTDTWYGYTF. The DNA of the CDR3 is TGTGCCAGCAGACGGAGGACAGATACTTGGTATGGCTACACCTTC. This sequence joins TRBV2 and TRBJ1-2, with D perhaps matching TRBD1 (6 bases). The germline CDR1 and CDR2 sequences are SNHLY and FYNNEI. The CDR3 spans 15 residues. V lost 6 bases and J 5 bases, leaving 19 bases between the germline ends.

The CDR3 spells CASSAQAGYEQYF. The CDR3 DNA follows: TGCGCCAGCAGCGCCCAAGCGGGCTACGAGCAGTACTTC. The V and J genes are TRBV10-2 and TRBJ2-7; D might be TRBD2 (6 bases). Trimming cost V 6 bases and J 3 bases, with 12 bases left between them. There are 13 residues in the CDR3. CDR1 and CDR2 (germline): WSHSY, SAAADI.

This clone appeared a single time. V gene TRBV28 combines with J gene TRBJ2-7; D tentatively fits TRBD1 or TRBD2 (7 bases each). The CDR3 has 15 residues. V lost 7 bases to trimming and J lost 3 bases, with 19 bases between them. The germline CDR1 and CDR2 sequences are MDHEN and SYDVKM. CDR3 DNA: TGTGCCAGCATGGATCCGGGGAGGGGGCTCTACGAGCAGTACTTC. Translated, it gives CASMDPGRGLYEQYF.

The J gene is TRBJ2-5, the V gene TRBV5-1; the D is unclear. V was cut by 0 bases and J by 2 bases, with 17 bases left in between. Germline-derived CDR1 and CDR2 are SGHRS and YFSETQ. The CDR3 totals 17 residues. CDR3 sequence: CASSLAPGTKPQETQYF. CDR3 sequence (DNA): TGCGCCAGCAGCTTGGCTCCGGGTACCAAGCCACAAGAGACCCAGTACTTC.

The chain employs TRBV9 and TRBJ1-6; D unresolved. V was clipped by 0 bases and J by 7 bases, with 5 bases between them. Germline CDR1 is SGDLS and CDR2 is YYNGEE. This CDR3 spans 13 amino acids. As DNA, the CDR3 is TGTGCCAGCAGCGTAGTGGGAAATTCACCCCTCCACTTT. This gives the protein CASSVVGNSPLHF. Together with reference TRBV9 and TRBJ1-6, the CDR3 gives the full variable domain: DSGVTQTPKHLITATGQRVTLRCSPRSGDLSVYWYQQSLDQGLQFLIQYYNGEERAKGNILERFSAQQFPDLHSELNLSSLELGDSALYFCASSVVGNSPLHFGNGTRLTVT.

The chain uses TRBV19 and TRBJ2-7; D not certain. CDR1 is LNHDA and CDR2 is SQIVND in the germline V gene (reference sequence). The CDR3 is 13 residues long. The V and J ends lost 5 bases and 5 bases respectively, with 13 bases between them. CDR3 nucleotides: TGTGCCAGTAGTCCCCAACTTACTGACGAGCAGTACTTC. This translates into CASSPQLTDEQYF.

This sequence joins TRBV4-3 and TRBJ1-6; the D gene is possibly TRBD1 (5 bases). V shed 3 bases and J shed 7 bases, with 13 bases lying between them. The CDR3 is 15 amino acids. In germline, CDR1 is LGHNA, CDR2 YSLEER. The CDR3 bases are TGCGCCAGCAGCCAGGGGCAGTTTCGGAATTCACCCCTCCACTTT. Translating it yields CASSQGQFRNSPLHF.

This clone showed up just once. CDR3 loop: CASSQGAGQGYGYTF. Written as DNA, the CDR3 is TGTGCCAGCAGCCAAGGGGCGGGGCAGGGCTATGGCTACACCTTC. The J gene is TRBJ1-2, the V gene TRBV3-1 (or the pseudogene TRBV3-2); possibly TRBD1 for D (5 bases). CDR1 is LGHDT and CDR2 is YNNKEL in the germline V gene (reference sequence). The V and J ends lost 1 base and 4 bases respectively, with 13 bases between them. This CDR3 spans 15 amino acids.

J is TRBJ2-7 and V is TRBV19, with 10 bases matching TRBD2. V dropped 6 bases and J dropped 7; count of bases not matched to a gene: 15. Germline lookup yields CDR1 LNHDA and CDR2 SQIVND (reference sequence). The CDR3 is made up of 16 amino acids. CDR3 coding DNA: TGTGCCAGTAGCACTAGCGGGGCATCCATCGGGAGGGAGCAGTACTTC. Its protein product is CASSTSGASIGREQYF.

The chain is built from TRBV19 and TRBJ2-2; no clear D. Trimming pared 1 base from V and 9 bases from J, leaving 6 bases between. CDR1 is LNHDA and CDR2 is SQIVND in the germline V gene (reference sequence). CDR3 length: 12 amino acids. In DNA form, the CDR3 reads TGTGCCAGTAGTATAGGATCGAGGGAGCTGTTTTTT. Its translation: CASSIGSRELFF.

The chain employs TRBV19 and TRBJ2-7; no firm D call. From germline, CDR1 is LNHDA and CDR2 SQIVND (reference sequence). Trimming took 1 base from V and 7 from J, leaving 11 bases between them. The length of the CDR3 is 13 residues. The CDR3: CASSIAGYREQYF. The CDR3 bases are TGTGCCAGTAGTATAGCCGGTTACCGGGAGCAGTACTTC.

J is TRBJ1-2 and V is TRBV7-9; D call uncertain. Trimming shortened V by 2 bases and J by 5 bases, and 6 bases separated the two germline ends. Germline V gene lookup returns CDR1 SEHNR and CDR2 FQNEAQ (reference sequence). The CDR3 is 12 amino acids. The CDR3: CASSLSSYGYTF. CDR3 nucleotides: TGTGCCAGCAGCTTAAGTTCGTATGGCTACACCTTC.

This clone is a singleton in its sample. This sequence joins TRBV28 and TRBJ2-7, with 10 nucleotides matching TRBD1. V gave up 6 bases and J gave up 7 bases; unmatched junction bases: 12. CDR1 is MDHEN and CDR2 is SYDVKM in the germline V gene. CDR3 size: 15 residues. The CDR3 DNA reads as TGTGCCAGCAGACCAAGGACAGGGGGGTACGTTGAGCAGTACTTC. Residues: CASRPRTGGYVEQYF.

The J gene is TRBJ1-4, the V gene TRBV28; maybe TRBD1 (5 bases). Per the germline V gene, CDR1 is MDHEN and CDR2 is SYDVKM. V dropped 3 bases and J dropped 6 bases, with 11 bases sitting between them. This CDR3 has 14 residues. The CDR3 nucleotides are TGTGCCAGCAGTTTTTCAGGGCTAGATGAAAAACTGTTTTTT. Translating it yields CASSFSGLDEKLFF.

This rearrangement joins TRBV5-1 to TRBJ2-7; D might be TRBD2 (5 bases). V was pared by 2 bases and J by 0 bases, with 12 bases between. The V gene's germline CDR1 is SGHRS and CDR2 YFSETQ. The CDR3 spans 15 residues. The CDR3 loop reads CASSFLPRDSYEQYF. The DNA of the CDR3 is TGCGCCAGCAGCTTCCTACCCCGGGACTCCTACGAGCAGTACTTC. The full variable domain, completed using reference TRBV5-1 and TRBJ2-7, is KAGVTQTPRYLIKTRGQQVTLSCSPISGHRSVSWYQQTPGQGLQFLFEYFSETQRNKGNFPGRFSGRQFSNSRSEMNVSTLELGDSALYLCASSFLPRDSYEQYFGPGTRLTVT.

The chain joins TRBV10-3 to TRBJ2-3, with D unclear. Germline V gene sequence: CDR1 ENHRY, CDR2 SYGVKD. CDR3 size: 12 residues. Trimming took 1 base from V and 5 from J, leaving 4 bases between them. The CDR3 loop reads CAISELGDTQYF. The CDR3 DNA sequence: TGTGCCATCAGTGAGTTAGGAGATACGCAGTATTTT.

For the CDR3, the DNA is TGTGCCAGCAGCTTCCGTAGCGGGGGGGCAAACGAGCAGTACTTC. It is translated as CASSFRSGGANEQYF. V gene TRBV7-2 combines with J gene TRBJ2-7, with 11 bases fitting TRBD2. The CDR3 is made up of 15 amino acids. In germline, CDR1 is SGHTA, CDR2 FQGNSA. V trimming: 3 bases; J trimming: 5 bases; junction bases outside the gene matches: 6.

The chain joins TRBV10-3 to TRBJ2-2; 9 bases match TRBD1. Germline lookup yields CDR1 ENHRY and CDR2 SYGVKD. V lost 10 bases and J lost 7; bases outside the gene matches: 13. The CDR3 runs to 15 residues. The CDR3 here is CASTAGTGFVGELFF. The CDR3 bases are TGTGCCAGCACGGCCGGGACAGGGTTCGTCGGGGAGCTGTTTTTT.